A selection of T cell receptor beta chains follows, all from one sample in a study of beta chain features in type 1 diabetes. Profiled with immunoSEQ multiplex PCR; TCRdb holds only in-frame clones, not every one. The table lists 350,000 to 450,000 clones, about 14% of them singletons. Sequenced material: naive CD4+ T cells from blood. The receptors shown here come from a woman younger than 30 in good health. Both conserved end residues are part of each CDR3. The D gene is left open where the match is weak. Clone size appears in some rows only: once, few, many, or a class for an expanded clone.

few	TRBV14	.	TRBJ1-2	CASSQSTGTRGYTF	TGTGCCAGCAGCCAATCGACAGGAACGCGTGGCTACACCTTC
few	TRBV28	.	TRBJ2-1	CASTPGQSYNEQFF	TGTGCCAGCACCCCCGGACAATCCTACAATGAGCAGTTCTTC
.	TRBV27	TRBD2	TRBJ2-1	CASSSLAGKYNEQFF	TGTGCCAGCAGTTCTTTAGCGGGCAAATACAATGAGCAGTTCTTC
.	TRBV11-3	TRBD1	TRBJ2-2	CASSGTAGSTGELFF	TGTGCCAGCAGCGGGACAGCAGGTAGCACCGGGGAGCTGTTTTTT
.	TRBV4-3	.	TRBJ2-3	CASSQMPETDTQYF	TGCGCCAGCAGCCAAATGCCCGAGACAGATACGCAGTATTTT
.	TRBV30	TRBD2	TRBJ2-1	CAWSPSGGKFF	TGTGCCTGGAGTCCCAGCGGGGGGAAGTTCTTC
.	TRBV28	.	TRBJ2-1	CASSPGGVAYNEQFF	TGTGCCAGCAGTCCCGGGGGAGTAGCCTACAATGAGCAGTTCTTC
.	TRBV30	.	TRBJ1-1	CAWLHRTANTEAFF	TGTGCCTGGCTACACCGGACAGCGAACACTGAAGCTTTCTTT
few	TRBV20-1	.	TRBJ2-5	CSARLPETQYF	TGCAGTGCTAGACTCCCCGAGACCCAGTACTTC
.	TRBV2	TRBD2	TRBJ2-1	CASSPWTSGNEQFF	TGTGCCAGCAGTCCATGGACTAGCGGGAATGAGCAGTTCTTC
.	TRBV11-3	.	TRBJ2-3	CASSLGGELDTQYF	TGTGCCAGCAGCTTAGGGGGGGAGTTGGATACGCAGTATTTT
few	TRBV5-1	.	TRBJ2-2	CASSKSGPYTGELFF	TGCGCCAGCAGCAAGAGCGGGCCCTACACCGGGGAGCTGTTTTTT
.	TRBV30	TRBD1	TRBJ1-1	CACNRGSTEAFF	TGTGCCTGCAACAGGGGGAGCACTGAAGCTTTCTTT
few	TRBV27	.	TRBJ2-3	CASRDSSTDTQYF	TGTGCCAGCAGGGACTCCAGCACAGATACGCAGTATTTT
.	TRBV6-6	.	TRBJ2-5	CASSQQETQYF	TGTGCCAGCAGTCAACAAGAGACCCAGTACTTC
few	TRBV12-5	TRBD2	TRBJ2-5	CASGAGTSATKETQYF	TGTGCTAGTGGTGCCGGGACTAGCGCGACAAAAGAGACCCAGTACTTC
few	TRBV30	.	TRBJ1-3	CAWSIDSPWGNTIYF	TGTGCCTGGAGTATCGACAGCCCCTGGGGAAACACCATATATTTT
few	TRBV9	TRBD2	TRBJ2-1	CASSVATGLTIDEQFF	TGTGCCAGCAGCGTGGCAACGGGACTAACGATAGATGAGCAGTTCTTC
.	TRBV5-4	.	TRBJ2-2	CASSLPTSITGELFF	TGTGCCAGCAGCTTGCCGACTAGTATTACCGGGGAGCTGTTTTTT
few	TRBV28	.	TRBJ2-6	CASTGSSGANVLTF	TGTGCCAGCACCGGGTCCTCTGGGGCCAACGTCCTGACTTTC
few	TRBV9	.	TRBJ2-1	CASSVAGLISYNEQFF	TGTGCCAGCAGCGTAGCGGGACTCATCTCCTACAATGAGCAGTTCTTC
few	TRBV5-1	TRBD2	TRBJ2-1	CASSLAAHSQGLAGFRNEQFF	TGCGCCAGCAGCTTGGCGGCACACAGTCAGGGACTAGCGGGGTTCCGCAATGAGCAGTTCTTC
.	TRBV18	.	TRBJ2-3	CASSPPGPDTQYF	TGTGCCAGCTCACCCCCAGGGCCAGATACGCAGTATTTT
.	TRBV29-1	.	TRBJ2-1	CSVVRGTYNEQFF	TGCAGCGTTGTCCGCGGGACCTACAATGAGCAGTTCTTC
few	TRBV19	.	TRBJ1-1	CASSRRADTEAFF	TGTGCCAGTAGTAGGAGGGCGGACACTGAAGCTTTCTTT
few	TRBV28	TRBD2	TRBJ2-7	CAAGGSVYEQYF	TGTGCCGCGGGCGGGAGTGTCTACGAGCAGTACTTC
few	TRBV9	.	TRBJ2-1	CASSVEASSYNEQFF	TGTGCCAGCAGCGTAGAAGCGTCTTCCTACAATGAGCAGTTCTTC
.	TRBV4-2	.	TRBJ2-5	CASSQVGSLGTQYF	TGTGCCAGCAGCCAAGTCGGTAGCCTGGGGACCCAGTACTTC
few	TRBV4-2	.	TRBJ2-7	CASSQLGEYEQYF	TGTGCCAGCAGCCAACTTGGAGAATACGAGCAGTACTTC
few	TRBV2	TRBD2	TRBJ2-3	CASSIRLAGDADTQYF	TGTGCCAGCAGTATTAGACTAGCGGGAGATGCAGATACGCAGTATTTT
few	TRBV18	TRBD1	TRBJ2-6	CASSGQGAPGANVLTF	TGTGCCAGCTCTGGACAGGGGGCGCCTGGGGCCAACGTCCTGACTTTC
few	TRBV4-2	TRBD2	TRBJ2-1	CASSQTWGLLAGGPDEQFF	TGTGCCAGCAGCCAAACTTGGGGTTTGCTAGCGGGAGGGCCGGATGAGCAGTTCTTC
few	TRBV10-3	TRBD2	TRBJ2-5	CAISDSSGRAETQYF	TGTGCCATCAGTGATAGTAGCGGGAGAGCTGAGACCCAGTACTTC
.	TRBV29-1	TRBD2	TRBJ2-5	CSVVAGASSVGTQYF	TGCAGCGTTGTGGCGGGAGCATCTTCGGTTGGGACCCAGTACTTC
.	TRBV7-9	TRBD2	TRBJ2-1	CASTQDSGSYSYNEQFF	TGTGCCAGCACCCAAGATAGCGGGAGTTACTCCTACAATGAGCAGTTCTTC
.	TRBV7-9	.	TRBJ1-4	CASSFWGTEGEKLFF	TGTGCCAGCAGCTTCTGGGGCACGGAGGGTGAAAAACTGTTTTTT
.	TRBV30	.	TRBJ1-1	CAWSTGYTEAFF	TGTGCCTGGAGCACAGGCTACACTGAAGCTTTCTTT
.	TRBV18	TRBD1	TRBJ1-5	CASSPGTGNQPQHF	TGTGCCAGCTCACCTGGGACAGGCAATCAGCCCCAGCATTTT
few	TRBV4-3	TRBD1	TRBJ2-1	CASSQDYRGSYNEQFF	TGCGCCAGCAGCCAGGATTACAGGGGCTCCTACAATGAGCAGTTCTTC
few	TRBV29-1	TRBD2	TRBJ2-7	CSVALAGSSYEQYF	TGCAGCGTTGCGCTAGCGGGAAGCTCCTACGAGCAGTACTTC
.	TRBV11-3	.	TRBJ2-1	CASSLVVANEQFF	TGTGCCAGCAGCTTAGTTGTAGCCAATGAGCAGTTCTTC
few	TRBV10-3	TRBD2	TRBJ2-1	CAISVTGLNNEQFF	TGTGCCATCAGTGTTACGGGACTAAACAATGAGCAGTTCTTC
.	TRBV29-1	.	TRBJ1-2	CTYRTGYGYTF	TGCACCTACCGAACGGGTTATGGCTACACCTTC
.	TRBV7-9	TRBD1	TRBJ1-1	CASSTRQGETEAFF	TGTGCCAGCAGCACCCGACAGGGCGAGACTGAAGCTTTCTTT
.	TRBV18	.	TRBJ2-7	CASSPPSRVALHEQYF	TGTGCCAGCTCACCACCTTCACGAGTAGCGCTACACGAGCAGTACTTC
.	TRBV28	.	TRBJ1-5	CASSIGPGMGQPQHF	TGTGCCAGCAGTATTGGGCCGGGGATGGGTCAGCCCCAGCATTTT
few	TRBV18	.	TRBJ2-5	CASSPWETPKWAETQYF	TGTGCCAGCTCACCATGGGAGACTCCAAAATGGGCAGAGACCCAGTACTTC
.	TRBV7-2	TRBD2	TRBJ2-1	CASSLWTSANNEQFF	TGTGCCAGCAGCCTATGGACTAGTGCGAACAATGAGCAGTTCTTC
.	TRBV10-3	.	TRBJ2-5	CAISEGGFQETQYF	TGTGCCATCAGTGAGGGAGGATTCCAAGAGACCCAGTACTTC
few	TRBV2	.	TRBJ1-3	CASTGLSGNTIYF	TGTGCCAGTACAGGGTTATCTGGAAACACCATATATTTT
few	TRBV7-9	.	TRBJ1-4	CASSPLHELGDEKLFF	TGTGCCAGCAGCCCGTTACACGAATTGGGCGATGAAAAACTGTTTTTT
.	TRBV30	TRBD1	TRBJ2-3	CARTKGQGITDTQYF	TGTGCCCGGACAAAGGGACAGGGTATCACAGATACGCAGTATTTT
few	TRBV30	TRBD2	TRBJ2-3	CAGGGGLSGDTQYF	TGTGCCGGGGGCGGGGGGCTAAGTGGAGATACGCAGTATTTT
few	TRBV7-9	TRBD1	TRBJ1-1	CASSWDRAGDTEAFF	TGTGCCAGCAGCTGGGACAGGGCAGGGGACACTGAAGCTTTCTTT
few	TRBV11-1	.	TRBJ2-7	CASSVLQGYEQYF	TGTGCCAGCAGCGTCCTACAGGGATACGAGCAGTACTTC
.	TRBV5-1	TRBD2	TRBJ2-7	CASHWGGSRFYEQYF	TGCGCCTCCCATTGGGGCGGGAGTCGGTTCTACGAGCAGTACTTC
.	TRBV5-6	.	TRBJ2-1	CASSLGWPNEQFF	TGTGCCAGCAGCTTGGGTTGGCCAAATGAGCAGTTCTTC